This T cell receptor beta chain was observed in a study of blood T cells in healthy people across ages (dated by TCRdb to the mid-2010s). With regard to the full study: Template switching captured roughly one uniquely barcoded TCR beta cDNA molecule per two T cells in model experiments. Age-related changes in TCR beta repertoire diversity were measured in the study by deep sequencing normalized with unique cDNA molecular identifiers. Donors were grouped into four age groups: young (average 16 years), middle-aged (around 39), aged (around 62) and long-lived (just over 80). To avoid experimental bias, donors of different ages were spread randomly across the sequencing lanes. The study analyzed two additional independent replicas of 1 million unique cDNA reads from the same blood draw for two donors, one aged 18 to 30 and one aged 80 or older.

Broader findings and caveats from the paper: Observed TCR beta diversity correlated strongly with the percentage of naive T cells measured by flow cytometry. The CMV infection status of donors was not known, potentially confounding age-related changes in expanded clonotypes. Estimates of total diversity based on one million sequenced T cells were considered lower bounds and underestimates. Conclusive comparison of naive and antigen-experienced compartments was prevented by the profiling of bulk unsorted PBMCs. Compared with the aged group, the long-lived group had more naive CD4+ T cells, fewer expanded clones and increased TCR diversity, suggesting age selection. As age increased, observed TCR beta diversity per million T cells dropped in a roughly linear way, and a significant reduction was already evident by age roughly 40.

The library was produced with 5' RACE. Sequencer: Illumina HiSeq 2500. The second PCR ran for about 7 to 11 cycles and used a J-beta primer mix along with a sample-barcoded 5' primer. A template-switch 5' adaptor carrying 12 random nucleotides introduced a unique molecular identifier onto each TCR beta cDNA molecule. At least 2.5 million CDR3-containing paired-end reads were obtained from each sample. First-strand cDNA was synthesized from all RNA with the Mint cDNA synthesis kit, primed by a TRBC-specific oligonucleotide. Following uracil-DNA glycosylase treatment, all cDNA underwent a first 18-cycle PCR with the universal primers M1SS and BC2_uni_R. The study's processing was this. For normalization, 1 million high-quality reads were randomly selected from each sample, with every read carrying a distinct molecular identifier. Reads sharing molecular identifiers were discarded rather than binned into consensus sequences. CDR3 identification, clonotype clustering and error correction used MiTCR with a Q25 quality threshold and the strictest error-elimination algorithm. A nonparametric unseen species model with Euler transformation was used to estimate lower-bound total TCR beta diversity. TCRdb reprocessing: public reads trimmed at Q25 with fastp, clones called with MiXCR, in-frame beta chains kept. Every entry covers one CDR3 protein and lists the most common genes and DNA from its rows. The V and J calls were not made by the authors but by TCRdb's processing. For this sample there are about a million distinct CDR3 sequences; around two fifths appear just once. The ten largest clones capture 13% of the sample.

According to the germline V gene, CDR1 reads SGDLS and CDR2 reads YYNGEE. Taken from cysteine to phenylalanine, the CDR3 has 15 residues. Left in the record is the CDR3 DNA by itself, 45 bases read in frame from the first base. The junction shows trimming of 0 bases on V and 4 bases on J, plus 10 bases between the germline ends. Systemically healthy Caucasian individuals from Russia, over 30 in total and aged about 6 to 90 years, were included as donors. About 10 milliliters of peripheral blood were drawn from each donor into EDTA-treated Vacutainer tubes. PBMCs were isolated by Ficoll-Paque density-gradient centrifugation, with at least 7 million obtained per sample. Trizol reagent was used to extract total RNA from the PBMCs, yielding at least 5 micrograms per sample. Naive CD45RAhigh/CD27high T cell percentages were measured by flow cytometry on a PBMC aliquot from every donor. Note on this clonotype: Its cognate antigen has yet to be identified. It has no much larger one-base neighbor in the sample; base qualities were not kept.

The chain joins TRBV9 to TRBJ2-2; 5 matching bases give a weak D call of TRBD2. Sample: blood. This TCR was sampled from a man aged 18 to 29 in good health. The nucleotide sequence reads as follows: TGTGCCAGCAGCGTAGGGCATGGAGGCACCGGGGAGCTGTTTTTT. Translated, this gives CASSVGHGGTGELFF.